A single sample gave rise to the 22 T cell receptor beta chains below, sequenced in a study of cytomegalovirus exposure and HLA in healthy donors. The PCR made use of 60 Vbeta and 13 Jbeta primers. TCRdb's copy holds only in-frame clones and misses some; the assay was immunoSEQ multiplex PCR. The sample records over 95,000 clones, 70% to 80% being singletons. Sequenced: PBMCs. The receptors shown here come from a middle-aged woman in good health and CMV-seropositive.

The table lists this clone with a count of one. The CDR3 DNA reads as TGCGCCAGCAGCTTATACGGGACAGGGATCCACGAGCAGTACTTC. Amino acids: CASSLYGTGIHEQYF. V and J are TRBV5-1 and TRBJ2-7; 9 nucleotides align to TRBD1. Germline CDR1 reads SGHRS; CDR2 reads YFSETQ. After removal of 2 bases from V and 5 bases from J, the junction contained 8 bases not matched to a gene. CDR3 size: 15 residues.

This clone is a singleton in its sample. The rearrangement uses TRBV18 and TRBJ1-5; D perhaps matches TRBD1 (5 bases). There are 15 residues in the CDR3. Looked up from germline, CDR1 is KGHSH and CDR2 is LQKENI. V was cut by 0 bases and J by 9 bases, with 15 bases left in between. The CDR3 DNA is TGTGCCAGCTCACCACCCGGGCAGGGTCACGGGCCCCAGCATTTT. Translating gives CASSPPGQGHGPQHF.

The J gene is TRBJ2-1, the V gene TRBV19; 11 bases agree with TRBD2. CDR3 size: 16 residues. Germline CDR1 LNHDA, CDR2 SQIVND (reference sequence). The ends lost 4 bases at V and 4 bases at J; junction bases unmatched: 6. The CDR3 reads CASSNILAGGYNEQFF. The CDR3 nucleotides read TGTGCCAGTAGTAATATTCTAGCGGGGGGATACAATGAGCAGTTCTTC.

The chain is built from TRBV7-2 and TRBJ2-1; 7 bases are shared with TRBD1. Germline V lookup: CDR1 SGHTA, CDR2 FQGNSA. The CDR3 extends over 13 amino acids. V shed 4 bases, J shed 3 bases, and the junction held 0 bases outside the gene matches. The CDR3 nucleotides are TGTGCCAGCAGCTGGGACAGCTACAATGAGCAGTTCTTC. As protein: CASSWDSYNEQFF.

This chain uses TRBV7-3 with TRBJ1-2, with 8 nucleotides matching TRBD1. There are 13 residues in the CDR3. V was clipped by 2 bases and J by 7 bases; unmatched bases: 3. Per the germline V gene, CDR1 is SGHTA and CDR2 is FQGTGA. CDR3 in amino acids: CASSLDRGTGYTF. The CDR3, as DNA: TGTGCCAGCAGCTTAGACAGGGGAACTGGCTACACCTTC.

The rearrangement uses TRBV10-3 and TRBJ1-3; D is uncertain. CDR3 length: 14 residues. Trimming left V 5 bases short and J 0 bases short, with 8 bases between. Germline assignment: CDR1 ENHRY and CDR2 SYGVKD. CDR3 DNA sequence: TGTGCCATCAGTTCAGGATACTCTGGAAACACCATATATTTT. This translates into CAISSGYSGNTIYF.

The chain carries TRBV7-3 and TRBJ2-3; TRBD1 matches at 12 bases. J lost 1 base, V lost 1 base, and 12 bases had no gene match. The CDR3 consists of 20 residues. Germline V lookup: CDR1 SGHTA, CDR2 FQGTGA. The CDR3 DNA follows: TGTGCCAGCAGCTTAAAGCCCCTAACCGGGACAGGGGGCGGCACAGATACGCAGTATTTT. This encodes CASSLKPLTGTGGGTDTQYF.

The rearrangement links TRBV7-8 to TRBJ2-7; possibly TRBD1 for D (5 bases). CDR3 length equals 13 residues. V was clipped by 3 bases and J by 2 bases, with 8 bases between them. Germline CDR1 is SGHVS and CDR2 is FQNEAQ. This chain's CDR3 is CASSFQGAYEQYF. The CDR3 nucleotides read TGTGCCAGCAGCTTTCAAGGGGCCTACGAGCAGTACTTC. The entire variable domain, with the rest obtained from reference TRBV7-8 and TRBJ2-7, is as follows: GAGVSQSPRYKVAKRGQDVALRCDPISGHVSLFWYQQALGQGPEFLTYFQNEAQLDKSGLPSDRFFAERPEGSVSTLKIQRTQQEDSAVYLCASSFQGAYEQYFGPGTRLTVT.

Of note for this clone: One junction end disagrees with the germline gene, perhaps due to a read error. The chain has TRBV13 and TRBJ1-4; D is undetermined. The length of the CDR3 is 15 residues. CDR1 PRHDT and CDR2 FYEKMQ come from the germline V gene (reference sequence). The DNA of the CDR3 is TGTGCCAGCAGCCTAGGGCGGAGCTTCAATGAAAAACTGTTTTTT. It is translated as CASSLGRSFNEKLFF. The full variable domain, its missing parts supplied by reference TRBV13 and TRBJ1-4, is AAGVIQSPRHLIKEKRETATLKCYPIPRHDTVYWYQQGPGQDPQFLISFYEKMQSDKGSIPDRFSAQQFSDYHSELNMSSLELGDSALYFCASSLGRSFNEKLFFGSGTQLSVL.

The CDR3 loop is CASKGGILGNEQFF. The CDR3 DNA follows: TGTGCCAGCAAAGGCGGGATCCTGGGCAATGAGCAGTTCTTC. The chain carries TRBV27 and TRBJ2-1; a weak D match, TRBD2 (6 bases). CDR1 is MNHEY, CDR2 SMNVEV, per germline (reference sequence). V lost 7 bases and J lost 6, with 16 bases in between. The CDR3 has 14 amino acids.

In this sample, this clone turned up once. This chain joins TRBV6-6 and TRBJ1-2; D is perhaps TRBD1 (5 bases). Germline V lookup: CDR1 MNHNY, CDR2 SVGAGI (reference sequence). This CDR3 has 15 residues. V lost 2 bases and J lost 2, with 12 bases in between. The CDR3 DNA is TGTGCCAGCAGTTACGCAGGGTTACAAAACTATGGCTACACCTTC. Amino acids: CASSYAGLQNYGYTF.

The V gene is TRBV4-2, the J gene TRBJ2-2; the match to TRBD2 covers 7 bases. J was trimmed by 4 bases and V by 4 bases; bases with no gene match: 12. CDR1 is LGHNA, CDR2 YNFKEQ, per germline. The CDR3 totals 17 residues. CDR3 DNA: TGTGCCAGCAGCCCCAAGGGGAGCGGGGTGGTCACCGGGGAGCTGTTTTTT. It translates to CASSPKGSGVVTGELFF.

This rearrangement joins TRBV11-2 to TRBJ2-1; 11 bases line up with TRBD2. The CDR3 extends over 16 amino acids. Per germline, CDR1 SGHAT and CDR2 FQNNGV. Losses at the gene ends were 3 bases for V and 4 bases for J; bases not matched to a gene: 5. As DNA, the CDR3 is TGTGCCAGCAGCTTCGAGGGGACTAGCGGTTACAATGAGCAGTTCTTC. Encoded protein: CASSFEGTSGYNEQFF. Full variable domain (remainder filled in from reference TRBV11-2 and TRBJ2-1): EAGVAQSPRYKIIEKRQSVAFWCNPISGHATLYWYQQILGQGPKLLIQFQNNGVVDDSQLPKDRFSAERLKGVDSTLKIQPAKLEDSAVYLCASSFEGTSGYNEQFFGPGTRLTVL.

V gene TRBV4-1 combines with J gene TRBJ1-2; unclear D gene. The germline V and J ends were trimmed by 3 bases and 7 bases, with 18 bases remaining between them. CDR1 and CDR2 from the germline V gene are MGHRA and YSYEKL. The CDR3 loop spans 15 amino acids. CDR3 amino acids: CASSHPNGGRRGYTF. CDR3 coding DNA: TGCGCCAGCAGCCACCCAAACGGAGGGCGCCGTGGCTACACCTTC.

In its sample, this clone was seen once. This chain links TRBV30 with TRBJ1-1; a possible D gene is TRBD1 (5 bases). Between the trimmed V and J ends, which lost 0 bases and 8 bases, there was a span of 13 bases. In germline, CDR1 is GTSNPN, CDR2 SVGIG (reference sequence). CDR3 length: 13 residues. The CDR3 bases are TGTGCCTGGAGTGTGGAAGGGGCTTGGGAAGCTTTCTTT. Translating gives CAWSVEGAWEAFF. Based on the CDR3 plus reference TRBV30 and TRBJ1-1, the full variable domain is SQTIHQWPATLVQPVGSPLSLECTVEGTSNPNLYWYRQAAGRGLQLLFYSVGIGQISSEVPQNLSASRPQDRQFILSSKKLLLSDSGFYLCAWSVEGAWEAFFGQGTRLTVV.

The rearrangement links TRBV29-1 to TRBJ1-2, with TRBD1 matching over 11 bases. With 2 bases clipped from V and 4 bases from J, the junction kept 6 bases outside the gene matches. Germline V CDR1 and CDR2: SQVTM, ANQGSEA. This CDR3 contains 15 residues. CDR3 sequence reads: CSVETWTGGAYGYTF. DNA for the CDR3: TGCAGCGTTGAAACTTGGACAGGGGGCGCCTATGGCTACACCTTC.

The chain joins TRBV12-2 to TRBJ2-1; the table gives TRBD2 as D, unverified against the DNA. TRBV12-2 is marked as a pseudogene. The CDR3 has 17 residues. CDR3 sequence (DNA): TGTGCAAGTCGCTTTCGGCGGGACGCCAGCTCCTACAATGAGCAGTTCTTC. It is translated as CASRFRRDASSYNEQFF.

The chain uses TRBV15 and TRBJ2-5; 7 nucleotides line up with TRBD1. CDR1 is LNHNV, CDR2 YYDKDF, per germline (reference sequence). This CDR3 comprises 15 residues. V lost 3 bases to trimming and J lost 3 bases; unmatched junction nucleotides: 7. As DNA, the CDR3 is TGTGCCACCAGCAGCGGGACAGCGATTAAAGAGACCCAGTACTTC. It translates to CATSSGTAIKETQYF.

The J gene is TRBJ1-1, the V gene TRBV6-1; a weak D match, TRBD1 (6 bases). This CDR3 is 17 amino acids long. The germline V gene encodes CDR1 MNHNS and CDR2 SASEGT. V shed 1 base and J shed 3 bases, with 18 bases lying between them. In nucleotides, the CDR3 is TGTGCCAGCAGTGAAGGATGGGCAGGGGCCTCGTACACTGAAGCTTTCTTT. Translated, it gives CASSEGWAGASYTEAFF.

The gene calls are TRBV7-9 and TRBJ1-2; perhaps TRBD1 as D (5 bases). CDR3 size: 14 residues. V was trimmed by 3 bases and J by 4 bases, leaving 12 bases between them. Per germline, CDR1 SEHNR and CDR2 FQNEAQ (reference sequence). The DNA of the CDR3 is TGTGCCAGCAGCTTTGACAGTCAGGTCTATGGCTACACCTTC. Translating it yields CASSFDSQVYGYTF. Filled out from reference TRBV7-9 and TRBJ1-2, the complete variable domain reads DTGVSQNPRHKITKRGQNVTFRCDPISEHNRLYWYRQTLGQGPEFLTYFQNEAQLEKSRLLSDRFSAERPKGSFSTLEIQRTEQGDSAMYLCASSFDSQVYGYTFGSGTRLTVV.

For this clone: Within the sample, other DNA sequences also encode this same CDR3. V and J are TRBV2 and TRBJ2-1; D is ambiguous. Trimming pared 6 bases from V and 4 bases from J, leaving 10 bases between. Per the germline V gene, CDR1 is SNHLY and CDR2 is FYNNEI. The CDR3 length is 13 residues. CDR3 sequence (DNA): TGTGCCAGCAGATTCCGGGTATACAATGAGCAGTTCTTC. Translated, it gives CASRFRVYNEQFF.

The CDR3 loop reads CASSPHSGQGIAFF. Written as DNA, the CDR3 is TGTGCCAGCAGCCCGCACTCGGGACAGGGGATCGCTTTCTTT. This chain joins TRBV9 and TRBJ1-1; TRBD1 matches 10 bases. The junction had 11 bases not matched to a gene; V was cut back by 4 bases and J by 11 bases. CDR1 and CDR2 (germline): SGDLS, YYNGEE. CDR3 size: 14 residues.